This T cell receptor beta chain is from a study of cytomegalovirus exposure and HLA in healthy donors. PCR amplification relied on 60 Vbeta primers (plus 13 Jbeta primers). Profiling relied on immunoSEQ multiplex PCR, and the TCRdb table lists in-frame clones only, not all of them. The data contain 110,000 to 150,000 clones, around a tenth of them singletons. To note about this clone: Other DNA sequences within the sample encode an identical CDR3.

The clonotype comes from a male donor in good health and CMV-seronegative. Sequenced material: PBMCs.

The CDR3 loop reads CASSFWGQGGRTF. Here the CDR3 DNA reads TGTGCCAGCAGTTTCTGGGGACAGGGGGGCAGGACCTTC. The V and J genes are TRBV27 and TRBJ1-2; 11 bases agree with TRBD1. Germline CDR1 MNHEY, CDR2 SMNVEV (reference sequence). The CDR3 contains 13 residues. V shed 3 bases and J 14 bases; nucleotides not matched to a gene: 8.